These T cell receptor beta chains were read from a single sample in a study of blood T cell repertoires in COVID-19. The assay was immunoSEQ multiplex PCR, and TCRdb's table has in-frame clones only and misses some. The profile shows about 200,000 clones, 82% of them singletons. What was sequenced was peripheral blood. All receptors derive from a woman aged 55-69 years with COVID-19, enrolled during active disease. Both conserved end residues are part of each CDR3. The D gene is left open where the match is weak. Rows give clone size only sometimes, using once, few, many, or a class for an expanded clone.

>.|TRBV6-1|TRBJ1-1|.
CASSEVGGLNTEAFF
TGTGCCAGCAGTGAAGTCGGGGGGTTAAACACTGAAGCTTTCTTT
>.|TRBV5-8|TRBJ1-2|TRBD1
CASSDRTGDGYTF
TGTGCCAGCAGCGACAGGACAGGGGATGGCTACACCTTC
>.|TRBV7-2|TRBJ2-5|.
CASSSLSGLEETQYF
TGTGCCAGCAGCTCCTTGAGCGGACTGGAAGAGACCCAGTACTTC
>.|TRBV7-8|TRBJ1-2|.
CASSKAGWDSRSGYTF
TGTGCCAGCAGCAAGGCGGGCTGGGACTCCCGGTCGGGCTACACCTTC
>.|TRBV27|TRBJ1-4|TRBD1
CASSPTQGARNEKLFF
TGTGCCAGCAGTCCAACACAGGGGGCGCGAAATGAAAAACTGTTTTTT
>once|TRBV7-9|TRBJ1-5|.
CASSLGSQPQHF
TGTGCCAGCAGCCTTGGGAGTCAGCCCCAGCATTTT
>.|TRBV6-5|TRBJ1-2|.
CASRETISGYGYTF
TGTGCCAGCAGGGAGACGATAAGTGGCTATGGCTACACCTTC
>.|TRBV25-1|TRBJ2-1|TRBD2
CASSGLGRSYNEQFF
TGTGCCAGCAGTGGCCTCGGGAGGTCCTACAATGAGCAGTTCTTC
>.|TRBV5-1|TRBJ2-5|.
CASSSSRSSETQYF
TGCGCCAGCAGCTCCTCGCGGTCCTCGGAGACCCAGTACTTC
>few|TRBV4-3|TRBJ2-3|.
CASSQDDRTQYF
TGCGCCAGCAGCCAAGATGACAGGACGCAGTATTTT
>.|TRBV11-3|TRBJ2-3|TRBD1
CASTSGTGTDTQYF
TGTGCCAGCACTTCCGGGACAGGGACGGATACGCAGTATTTT
>.|TRBV10-1|TRBJ2-3|TRBD2
CASSDPSSGGNTDTQYF
TGCGCCAGCAGCGATCCGAGTAGCGGGGGAAACACAGATACGCAGTATTTT
>.|TRBV5-6|TRBJ1-5|.
CASSLANQPQHF
TGTGCCAGCAGCCTGGCTAATCAGCCCCAGCATTTT
>.|TRBV5-5|TRBJ1-1|.
CASSLMGKNTEAFF
TGTGCCAGCAGTTTAATGGGCAAGAACACTGAAGCTTTCTTT
>.|TRBV4-1|TRBJ1-4|TRBD1
CASSLGTGQAPEKLFF
TGCGCCAGCAGCCTGGGGACGGGACAGGCACCCGAAAAACTGTTTTTT
>.|TRBV25-1|TRBJ2-5|TRBD2
CASGDSGRHQETQYF
TGTGCCAGCGGAGATAGCGGGAGGCACCAAGAGACCCAGTACTTC
>.|TRBV30|TRBJ1-2|.
CAWSAERGYTF
TGTGCCTGGAGTGCGGAGAGGGGCTACACCTTC
>.|TRBV4-1|TRBJ1-2|TRBD1
CASSAKDRDRHGYTF
TGCGCCAGCAGCGCGAAAGATCGGGACAGACATGGCTACACCTTC
>.|TRBV28|TRBJ1-2|TRBD1
CASSYGTENYGYTF
TGTGCCAGCAGCTACGGGACAGAAAACTATGGCTACACCTTC
>once|TRBV28|TRBJ1-1|.
CASKHAGRMNTEAFF
TGTGCCAGCAAACACGCGGGGCGGATGAACACTGAAGCTTTCTTT
>once|TRBV11-2|TRBJ2-1|.
CASSLEPKRGNEQFF
TGTGCCAGCAGCTTAGAGCCTAAGCGTGGAAATGAGCAGTTCTTC
>.|TRBV6-1|TRBJ1-6|.
CASSEQGTQRAPLHF
TGTGCCAGCAGTGAACAGGGAACACAAAGGGCACCCCTCCACTTT
>once|TRBV3-1/TRBV3-2|TRBJ2-1|TRBD2
CASSQYPLSGSSYNEQFF
TGTGCCAGCAGCCAATACCCATTAAGCGGGAGCTCCTACAATGAGCAGTTCTTC
>.|TRBV18|TRBJ1-5|TRBD1
CASSQTGRGGNQPQHF
TGTGCCAGCTCACAGACAGGGAGAGGGGGCAATCAGCCCCAGCATTTT
>few|TRBV5-1|TRBJ2-2|TRBD1
CASSLQGAGRDGELFF
TGCGCCAGCAGCCTACAGGGGGCAGGTCGGGACGGGGAGCTGTTTTTT
>.|TRBV7-2|TRBJ2-1|TRBD2
CASSRLAGAYNEQFF
TGTGCCAGCAGCCGCCTGGCGGGAGCTTACAATGAGCAGTTCTTC
>.|TRBV29-1|TRBJ2-2|.
CSAAQTPNTGELFF
TGCAGCGCCGCGCAAACCCCGAACACCGGGGAGCTGTTTTTT
>.|TRBV5-5|TRBJ1-3|.
CASSLFRSGNTIYF
TGTGCCAGCAGCTTGTTCAGGTCCGGAAACACCATATATTTT
>.|TRBV2|TRBJ1-6|.
CASHSTGQGNSPLHF
TGTGCCAGCCACTCCACGGGTCAGGGTAATTCACCCCTCCACTTT
>.|TRBV6-1|TRBJ2-1|TRBD2
CASSARPSGGANEQFF
TGTGCCAGCAGTGCCCGTCCTAGCGGGGGCGCAAATGAGCAGTTCTTC
>.|TRBV7-8|TRBJ2-3|.
CASSLRTGWATDTQYF
TGTGCCAGCAGCTTAAGAACAGGGTGGGCCACAGATACGCAGTATTTT
>.|TRBV27|TRBJ2-1|TRBD2
CASSVSYRGGANPSYNEQFF
TGTGCCAGCAGTGTCTCCTATCGGGGGGGAGCAAACCCTTCCTACAATGAGCAGTTCTTC
>once|TRBV6-5|TRBJ2-5|.
CAQGLGGVETQYF
TGTGCTCAGGGGTTGGGAGGGGTAGAGACCCAGTACTTC
>few|TRBV11-2|TRBJ2-5|.
CASSFMGQPTQETQYF
TGTGCCAGCAGCTTCATGGGGCAACCGACCCAAGAGACCCAGTACTTC
>.|TRBV6-4|TRBJ2-3|.
CASRILVRTDTQYF
TGTGCCAGCAGAATCTTAGTTCGCACAGATACGCAGTATTTT
>.|TRBV29-1|TRBJ1-1|TRBD1
CSGLGTGGNTEAFF
TGCAGCGGGCTAGGGACAGGGGGTAACACTGAAGCTTTCTTT
>.|TRBV20-1|TRBJ2-1|.
CSARIGEKQFF
TGCAGTGCGAGGATAGGGGAAAAGCAGTTCTTC